Each of the 21 T cell receptor beta chains below was sequenced from the same sample in a study of cytotoxic CD8 clonotypes in ibrutinib-treated CLL. The method was immunoSEQ multiplex PCR; TCRdb's version includes in-frame clones alone and lacks a portion of them. There are around 60,000 clones in the sample; less than 75% occur only once, and around 15% lies in the top ten. The sample consisted of PBMCs, taken after 12 months of ibrutinib treatment. These receptors were collected from a human donor with chronic lymphocytic leukemia.

The chain employs TRBV10-3 and TRBJ1-2, with D possibly matching TRBD1 (6 bases). The CDR3 has 13 amino acids. Trimming took 6 bases from V and 3 from J, leaving 11 bases between them. Germline loops: CDR1 ENHRY, CDR2 SYGVKD. This CDR3 reads CAIRKAGDYGYTF. CDR3 sequence (DNA): TGTGCCATCAGGAAGGCAGGGGACTATGGCTACACCTTC.

The chain has TRBV14 and TRBJ1-4; tentative D call: TRBD1 (6 bases). This CDR3 region has 19 residues. V was pared by 4 bases and J by 4 bases, with 25 bases between. Germline V gives CDR1 SGHDN, CDR2 FVKESK. As DNA, the CDR3 is TGTGCCAGCAGCCGGCGAGACCGGGACACTCCTGCGCGTAATGAAAAACTGTTTTTT. Protein product: CASSRRDRDTPARNEKLFF.

This clone was detected many times. The J gene is TRBJ2-1, the V gene TRBV9; TRBD2 is a possible D gene (6 bases). CDR1 and CDR2 from the germline V gene are SGDLS and YYNGEE. V was shortened by 0 bases and J by 5 bases, with 12 bases between the two germline ends. The CDR3 consists of 15 residues. Here the CDR3 reads CASSVVGSRHNEQFF. DNA for the CDR3: TGTGCCAGCAGCGTAGTCGGGAGCCGGCACAATGAGCAGTTCTTC. Using reference TRBV9 and TRBJ2-1 for the parts outside the CDR3, the full variable domain is DSGVTQTPKHLITATGQRVTLRCSPRSGDLSVYWYQQSLDQGLQFLIQYYNGEERAKGNILERFSAQQFPDLHSELNLSSLELGDSALYFCASSVVGSRHNEQFFGPGTRLTVL.

The chain uses TRBV13 and TRBJ2-7, with a weak D call TRBD1 (5 bases). Germline V gene lookup returns CDR1 PRHDT and CDR2 FYEKMQ (reference sequence). This CDR3 comprises 12 residues. V shed 6 bases and J shed 4 bases, with 10 bases lying between them. The CDR3 DNA reads TGTGCCAGCAGGATGACAGTGTACGAGCAGTACGTC. It codes for CASRMTVYEQYV.

This clone has only one observation. The chain uses TRBV7-6 and TRBJ2-1; D not resolved. Germline V gene data show CDR1 as SGHVS and CDR2 as FNYEAQ. The V and J ends lost 5 bases and 5 bases respectively, with 13 bases between them. This CDR3 spans 14 amino acids. DNA for the CDR3: TGTGCCAGCAGCCCCGTCTCTCTGGACAATGAGCAGTTCTTC. This translates into CASSPVSLDNEQFF.

J is TRBJ1-3 and V is TRBV7-9; no clear D. This CDR3 has 15 amino acids. Germline loops: CDR1 SEHNR, CDR2 FQNEAQ (reference sequence). Trimming took off 5 bases at V and 0 bases at J, with 11 bases between the two ends. Here the CDR3 reads CASSQTTSSGNTIYF. CDR3 nucleotide sequence: TGTGCCAGCAGCCAAACCACTAGCTCTGGAAACACCATATATTTT.

A few counts support this clone. This chain uses TRBV5-1 with TRBJ1-1; D uncertain. The V gene's germline CDR1 is SGHRS and CDR2 YFSETQ. V was clipped by 4 bases and J by 1 base, with 17 bases between them. The CDR3 totals 16 residues. The CDR3 region has the DNA TGCGCCAGCAGCCCAAACATCCGTAGAGGGAACACTGAAGCTTTCTTT. Translated: CASSPNIRRGNTEAFF.

This chain joins TRBV27 and TRBJ2-6; D perhaps matches TRBD1 (6 bases). V was clipped by 3 bases and J by 0 bases, with 9 bases between them. CDR3 length equals 16 residues. The V gene's germline CDR1 is MNHEY and CDR2 SMNVEV (reference sequence). CDR3 loop: CASSFGQISGANVLTF. The CDR3 coding sequence is TGTGCCAGCAGTTTCGGACAGATCTCTGGGGCCAACGTCCTGACTTTC.

Only a few counts were recorded for this clone. The chain has TRBV29-1 and TRBJ2-7; tentatively, D is TRBD1 or TRBD2 (6 bases each). The CDR3 contains 12 residues. Germline-derived CDR1 and CDR2 are SQVTM and ANQGSEA. V lost 6 bases, J lost 3 bases, and 12 bases lay in between. The CDR3 here is CSVTGRYYEQYF. CDR3 bases: TGCAGCGTCACAGGGAGGTACTACGAGCAGTACTTC.

The chain couples TRBV5-1 to TRBJ2-1, with 9 bases identical to TRBD2. V trimming: 4 bases; J trimming: 1 base; junction bases outside the gene matches: 3. The germline gives CDR1 SGHRS, CDR2 YFSETQ. The length of the CDR3 is 15 residues. The CDR3 DNA is TGCGCCAGCAGCGGCCTAGCGGGGTCCTACAATGAGCAGTTCTTC. Its protein product is CASSGLAGSYNEQFF.

V usage is TRBV28 and J usage is TRBJ1-3; perhaps TRBD1 as D (5 bases). The germline V gene encodes CDR1 MDHEN and CDR2 SYDVKM. Trimming took 7 bases from V and 0 from J, leaving 10 bases between them. The CDR3 has 14 amino acids. This CDR3 is CASIDSNSGNTIYF. The CDR3 DNA is TGTGCCAGCATTGACAGTAACTCTGGAAACACCATATATTTT.

This clone has ten or more counts. The J gene is TRBJ2-7, the V gene TRBV2; D might be TRBD1 or TRBD2, each matching 5 bases. The CDR3 covers 10 residues. Trimming removed 9 bases from V and 7 bases from J, with 10 bases in between. Germline values: CDR1 SNHLY, CDR2 FYNNEI. For the CDR3, the DNA is TGTGCCAGTTTTTGGGGGGAGCAGTACGTC. This gives the protein CASFWGEQYV.

The chain couples TRBV2 to TRBJ1-1; D unclear. Germline V gene sequence: CDR1 SNHLY, CDR2 FYNNEI. The CDR3 extends over 12 amino acids. V was clipped by 2 bases and J by 7 bases, with 8 bases between them. The CDR3 nucleotides read TGTGCCAGCAGTGAATGGCCAAATGAAGCTTTCTTT. Translated: CASSEWPNEAFF.

CDR3 sequence: CASSLVTGLSSYEQYF. DNA of the CDR3: TGTGCCAGCAGCTTAGTCACAGGACTAAGCTCCTACGAGCAGTACTTC. This chain joins TRBV5-6 and TRBJ2-7, with a tentative D call TRBD2 (6 bases). From germline, CDR1 is SGHDT and CDR2 YYEEEE. The V and J ends lost 2 bases and 0 bases respectively, with 15 bases between them. CDR3 length: 16 residues.

CDR3 loop: CASSLLGGADTQYF. In DNA form, the CDR3 reads TGTGCCAGCAGCTTGTTAGGTGGGGCAGATACGCAGTATTTT. This chain uses TRBV5-6 with TRBJ2-3; no firm D call. V was clipped by 1 base and J by 4 bases, with 10 bases between them. The CDR3 consists of 14 residues. The germline V gene encodes CDR1 SGHDT and CDR2 YYEEEE.

Ten or more counts support this clone. J is TRBJ1-2 and V is TRBV7-2, with 9 bases lining up with TRBD1. This CDR3 is 11 amino acids long. Per the germline V gene, CDR1 is SGHTA and CDR2 is FQGNSA. V was pared by 3 bases and J by 12 bases, with 2 bases of the junction left unmatched. The CDR3 DNA follows: TGTGCCAGCAGCTTTACAGGGGGCCACACCTTC. This gives the protein CASSFTGGHTF.

As to this clone: The CDR3 does not end in the conserved phenylalanine or tryptophan, so this is likely a read error. The DNA is omitted, as the CDR3 cannot be located on it reliably, and the CDR3 follows TCRdb's listing. The gene calls are TRBV2 and TRBJ2-7; no check of the table's D call, TRBD2, against the DNA was made. The CDR3 length equals 13 residues, ends included. Germline loops: CDR1 SNHLY, CDR2 FYNNEI. CDR3 protein: CASSVETSGAPGL.

This clone has a single count. The chain has TRBV10-3 and TRBJ1-2; 8 bases map to TRBD1. This CDR3 is 13 amino acids long. Germline assignment: CDR1 ENHRY and CDR2 SYGVKD. After removal of 8 bases from V and 5 bases from J, the junction contained 7 bases not matched to a gene. CDR3 sequence reads: CAISGQGVYGYTF. CDR3 sequence (DNA): TGTGCCATCTCCGGACAGGGCGTATATGGCTACACCTTC.

This chain connects TRBV28 to TRBJ1-2, with 8 positions matching TRBD1. This CDR3 has 14 residues. Germline V CDR1 and CDR2: MDHEN, SYDVKM. Germline trimming cut 3 bases from V and 0 bases from J; bases unmatched to any gene: 0. The CDR3 region is CASSLTGANYGYTF. CDR3 bases: TGTGCCAGCAGTTTGACAGGGGCTAACTATGGCTACACCTTC.

This clone was found a few times. V usage is TRBV7-9 and J usage is TRBJ2-7; tentative D call: TRBD2 (5 bases). The V gene lost 1 base and the J gene lost 4 bases, with 8 bases spanning the gap. CDR1 is SEHNR, CDR2 FQNEAQ, per germline (reference sequence). This CDR3 has 13 residues. CDR3 bases: TGTGCCAGCAGCTTAGAAGGGAGATACGAGCAGTACGTC. Translation gives CASSLEGRYEQYV.

The chain couples TRBV18 to TRBJ2-7; 7 bases fit TRBD1. V was pared by 8 bases and J by 6 bases, with 13 bases of the junction left unmatched. CDR1 and CDR2 from the germline V gene are KGHSH and LQKENI. This CDR3 is built from 14 residues. The CDR3 nucleotides are TGTGCCAGCACGAAAGAACAGGGGTATTTCGAGCAGTACTTC. Translating gives CASTKEQGYFEQYF.